The 10 T cell receptor beta chains reported below all come from one sample, sequenced in a study of cytomegalovirus exposure and HLA in healthy donors. The PCR was carried out with 60 Vbeta primers and 13 Jbeta primers. Produced via immunoSEQ multiplex PCR; TCRdb's table is partial and in-frame only. The top ten hold 2.5% to 3% of the sample, which has about 200,000 clones, 75% to 90% seen once. The specimen sequenced was PBMCs. The receptor source for this set is a woman aged 40-49 years in good health and CMV-seronegative.

CDR3 in DNA: TGCAGCGCGGGAGAGGGGTGGCCCTACGAGCAGTACTTC. Residues: CSAGEGWPYEQYF. The V gene is TRBV29-1, the J gene TRBJ2-7, with TRBD2 as a possible D gene (6 bases). From germline, CDR1 is SQVTM and CDR2 ANQGSEA. V was trimmed by 7 bases and J by 2 bases, leaving 15 bases between them. This CDR3 spans 13 amino acids.

The chain carries TRBV9 and TRBJ2-7; D perhaps matches TRBD2 (6 bases). Trimming shortened V by 0 bases and J by 6 bases, and 13 bases separated the two germline ends. Germline values: CDR1 SGDLS, CDR2 YYNGEE. CDR3 length: 14 residues. The CDR3 nucleotides are TGTGCCAGCAGCGTAGCACTTCTGGGGGGCGAGCAGTACTTC. It is translated as CASSVALLGGEQYF.

The rearrangement joins TRBV6-5 to TRBJ1-1; 10 nucleotides line up with TRBD1. The V segment lost 6 bases and the J segment 3 bases; nucleotides outside the gene matches: 7. The CDR3 is 15 residues long. The germline V gene has CDR1 MNHEY and CDR2 SVGAGI. CDR3 bases: TGTGCCAGCAGATCGACAGGGGGCGGGTACACTGAAGCTTTCTTT. It translates to CASRSTGGGYTEAFF.

In its sample, this clone was seen once. The V and J genes are TRBV28 and TRBJ1-3; maybe TRBD1 (6 bases). Per germline, CDR1 MDHEN and CDR2 SYDVKM. This CDR3 region has 18 residues. Deletions cut 2 bases from V and 0 bases from J, with 17 bases between. The CDR3 coding sequence is TGTGCCAGCAGTTTAGGGCGGTGGGGGCAGGACTCTGGAAACACCATATATTTT. It specifies CASSLGRWGQDSGNTIYF. The whole variable domain, remainder taken from reference TRBV28 and TRBJ1-3, is DVKVTQSSRYLVKRTGEKVFLECVQDMDHENMFWYRQDPGLGLRLIYFSYDVKMKEKGDIPEGYSVSREKKERFSLILESASTNQTSMYLCASSLGRWGQDSGNTIYFGEGSWLTVV.

This chain connects TRBV4-1 to TRBJ1-4, with 8 bases that match TRBD1. Germline V gene lookup returns CDR1 MGHRA and CDR2 YSYEKL. V lost 4 bases and J lost 4; bases outside the gene matches: 8. The CDR3 is made up of 16 amino acids. Written as DNA, the CDR3 is TGCGCCAGCAGCCGAGAAAGCGGACAGGGTAATGAAAAACTGTTTTTT. It specifies CASSRESGQGNEKLFF.

The chain is built from TRBV9 and TRBJ2-3; 9 bases are a match to TRBD2. The CDR3 loop spans 17 amino acids. Germline-derived CDR1 and CDR2 are SGDLS and YYNGEE. Trimming at V came to 1 base and at J to 0 bases, leaving 6 bases not matched to a gene. In DNA form, the CDR3 reads TGTGCCAGCAGCGTAAGCCCAGCGGGAGGCAGCACAGATACGCAGTATTTT. This translates into CASSVSPAGGSTDTQYF. Full variable domain (missing parts from reference TRBV9 and TRBJ2-3): DSGVTQTPKHLITATGQRVTLRCSPRSGDLSVYWYQQSLDQGLQFLIQYYNGEERAKGNILERFSAQQFPDLHSELNLSSLELGDSALYFCASSVSPAGGSTDTQYFGPGTRLTVL.

J is TRBJ2-3 and V is TRBV27; 7 bases map to TRBD2. V was pared by 4 bases and J by 3 bases, with 7 bases of the junction left unmatched. The CDR3 loop spans 15 amino acids. Germline CDR1 reads MNHEY; CDR2 reads SMNVEV (reference sequence). Here the CDR3 reads CASSWVASGTDTQYF. The CDR3 DNA reads TGTGCCAGCAGTTGGGTGGCTAGCGGAACAGATACGCAGTATTTT.

The chain links TRBV25-1 to TRBJ2-7, with TRBD1 identical over 9 bases. Germline values: CDR1 MGHDK, CDR2 SYGVNS. The junction had 11 bases not matched to a gene; V was cut back by 7 bases and J by 1 base. CDR3 length equals 16 residues. In DNA form, the CDR3 reads TGTGCCAGCACCCCGAACCGCGGACAGGGGTCCTACGAGCAGTACTTC. It yields the protein CASTPNRGQGSYEQYF.

The genes are TRBV6-1 and TRBJ2-1; a weak D match, TRBD2 (5 bases). Germline assignment: CDR1 MNHNS and CDR2 SASEGT. With 2 bases removed from V and 12 bases from J, the gap between germline ends came to 5 bases. This CDR3 spans 10 amino acids. This CDR3 reads CASSELAQFF. For the CDR3, the DNA is TGTGCCAGCAGTGAACTAGCGCAGTTCTTC.

The V gene is TRBV18, the J gene TRBJ2-3; D unclear. The V end was cut by 6 bases, the J end by 8 bases, with 9 bases between. The CDR3 has 11 amino acids. Germline V gives CDR1 KGHSH, CDR2 LQKENI. CDR3 sequence reads: CASSSSGTQYF. CDR3 nucleotides: TGTGCCAGCTCCTCTAGTGGTACGCAGTATTTT.